These 13 T cell receptor beta chains were sequenced from one sample in a study of T-cell reconstitution after alpha-beta-depleted transplantation in children. It was with unique molecular identifiers that the TCRbeta library was prepared. Each CDR3 protein gets one entry after TCRdb re-called the PCR reads with MiXCR. Of some 200,000 distinct CDR3 sequences listed, around 9.6% were seen once; the top ten hold approximately 6.2%. The source was PBMCs from the stem cell graft donor, collected from the stem cell graft. Source of these receptors: a human donor who donated a stem cell graft to a child with acute lymphoblastic leukemia.

Many counts were recorded for this clonotype. The rearrangement joins TRBV9 to TRBJ2-7, with D hard to call. Germline loops: CDR1 SGDLS, CDR2 YYNGEE. Trimming stripped 0 bases from V and 2 bases from J, with 6 bases between. The CDR3 is 13 amino acids. CDR3 nucleotides: TGTGCCAGCAGCGTAGGACGGGCCTACGAGCAGTACTTC. This codes for CASSVGRAYEQYF.

This clonotype was detected ten times or more. V usage is TRBV12-3 or TRBV12-4 and J usage is TRBJ2-1; the match to TRBD1 covers 10 bases. The CDR3 covers 17 residues. V lost 5 bases and J lost 0; bases outside the gene matches: 7. The DNA of the CDR3 is TGTGCCAGCAGTGATCCGGGACAGGGGAGCTCCTACAATGAGCAGTTCTTC. This sequence encodes CASSDPGQGSSYNEQFF.

This clonotype was found many times. The rearrangement uses TRBV10-1 and TRBJ2-5, with D maybe TRBD1 (6 bases). Germline V gene sequence: CDR1 WNHNN, CDR2 SYGVQD (reference sequence). CDR3 length: 13 amino acids. Trimming shortened V by 6 bases and J by 1 base, and 9 bases separated the two germline ends. CDR3: CASSGQLQETQYF. The CDR3 region has the DNA TGCGCCAGCAGCGGACAGCTCCAAGAGACCCAGTACTTC.

This chain uses TRBV20-1 with TRBJ1-5; tentatively, D is TRBD1 (5 bases). The CDR3 loop spans 15 amino acids. V was shortened by 7 bases and J by 1 base, with 17 bases between the two germline ends. From germline, CDR1 is DFQATT and CDR2 SNEGSKA (reference sequence). The CDR3 bases are TGCAGTGTGGAGGGGTTATGGGACAGCAATCAGCCCCAGCATTTT. This codes for CSVEGLWDSNQPQHF.

The chain recombines TRBV15 with TRBJ2-7; 9 nucleotides match TRBD1. The V and J ends lost 1 base and 10 bases, in that order; junction bases with no gene match: 2. Germline V gene lookup returns CDR1 LNHNV and CDR2 YYDKDF (reference sequence). The CDR3 is 12 residues long. The chain's CDR3 is CATSRAQGAQYF. The CDR3 DNA is TGTGCCACCAGCAGAGCACAGGGGGCACAGTACTTC.

This clonotype was counted between two and nine times. For the CDR3, the DNA is TGTGCCAGCCTTCTTACGAAGGGCCACCAAGAGACCCAGTTCTTC. Protein sequence: CASLLTKGHQETQFF. The chain employs TRBV11-2 and TRBJ2-5; D gene ambiguous. The last part of the DNA fits TRBJ2-1 better; the J call may be wrong. The CDR3 is 15 residues long. Looked up from germline, CDR1 is SGHAT and CDR2 is FQNNGV.

This clonotype was seen repeatedly, ten times or more. This chain links TRBV19 with TRBJ1-1; D gene uncertain. Looked up from germline, CDR1 is LNHDA and CDR2 is SQIVND (reference sequence). The CDR3 loop spans 14 amino acids. V was trimmed by 11 bases and J by 1 base, leaving 17 bases between them. CDR3 DNA: TGTGCCGCCCACGACCCGGCCGCGAACACTGAAGCTTTCTTT. This encodes CAAHDPAANTEAFF.

In its sample, this clonotype was seen many times. This chain joins TRBV30 and TRBJ1-1, with D hard to call. V was pared by 4 bases and J by 1 base, with 13 bases between. The CDR3 consists of 14 residues. CDR1 is GTSNPN and CDR2 is SVGIG in the germline V gene (reference sequence). DNA of the CDR3: TGTGCCTGGACCGAGGGTGAGAGGAACACTGAAGCTTTCTTT. Translation gives CAWTEGERNTEAFF.

There are many counts of this clonotype. The chain joins TRBV3-1 to TRBJ2-5, with unresolved D. The germline V gene has CDR1 LGHDT and CDR2 YNNKEL (reference sequence). With 0 bases removed from V and 5 bases from J, the gap between germline ends came to 13 bases. This CDR3 has 15 residues. The chain's CDR3 is CASSQESDFVETQYF. The CDR3 coding sequence is TGTGCCAGCAGCCAAGAGTCTGATTTTGTGGAGACCCAGTACTTC.

Here the CDR3 DNA reads TGTGCCACCAGCAGAGGAGCGGGGGGGCCTGGCAATGAGCAGTTCTTC. Its translation: CATSRGAGGPGNEQFF. The chain links TRBV15 to TRBJ2-1, with 10 bases aligning to TRBD2. The CDR3 is 16 amino acids. Germline CDR1 reads LNHNV; CDR2 reads YYDKDF (reference sequence). J was trimmed by 6 bases and V by 1 base; bases with no gene match: 6.

This clonotype occurred a few times. The chain joins TRBV5-1 to TRBJ2-7; 7 bases line up with TRBD2. This CDR3 is built from 18 residues. Looked up from germline, CDR1 is SGHRS and CDR2 is YFSETQ. The J segment lost 0 bases and the V segment lost 2 bases, leaving 14 bases of the junction unmatched. Here the CDR3 DNA reads TGCGCCAGCAGCTTTGTTAAATTTATCGGGACTACCTCCTACGAGCAGTACTTC. It yields the protein CASSFVKFIGTTSYEQYF.

This clonotype was counted a few times. The V call is TRBV28, the J call TRBJ2-7; TRBD1 matches 10 bases. V dropped 5 bases and J dropped 6; count of bases not matched to a gene: 7. Germline-derived CDR1 and CDR2 are MDHEN and SYDVKM. The CDR3 is 14 residues long. CDR3 protein: CASSPGTGVGEQYF. The DNA for the CDR3 is TGTGCCAGCAGTCCCGGGACAGGGGTGGGCGAGCAGTACTTC. The full variable domain, its missing parts supplied by reference TRBV28 and TRBJ2-7, is DVKVTQSSRYLVKRTGEKVFLECVQDMDHENMFWYRQDPGLGLRLIYFSYDVKMKEKGDIPEGYSVSREKKERFSLILESASTNQTSMYLCASSPGTGVGEQYFGPGTRLTVT.

This clonotype was detected only a few times. The rearrangement joins TRBV12-3 or TRBV12-4 to TRBJ2-2; D is perhaps TRBD1 (5 bases). This CDR3 has 15 residues. V lost 2 bases and J lost 4, with 11 bases in between. The chain's CDR3 is CASSLTPTGTGELFF. CDR3 sequence (DNA): TGTGCCAGCAGTTTAACCCCCACAGGCACCGGGGAGCTGTTTTTT.